This T cell receptor (beta chain) was sequenced for a study of T cell responses to AZD1222 COVID-19 vaccine. Study-wide background: Whether given at about 4 or about 12 weeks, second doses were pooled.

Assay: immunoSEQ multiplex PCR; the TCRdb copy retains only in-frame clones and omits some. The sample shows roughly 70,000 clones, roughly 82% of them seen only once. This CDR3 region has 15 residues. The V gene lost 5 bases and the J gene lost 2 bases, with 16 bases spanning the gap. Germline V gene sequence: CDR1 SGHNT, CDR2 YYREEE (reference sequence). Notes on this clone: The antigen remains undetermined.

Study observations and caveats: It was only after the peak T cell response that any repertoires were sampled. Among vaccine-associated CD4 TCRs, coverage spanned spike, with dominance at 160-218 and 743-854. A mostly white British donor set with more females was recruited, and clonal diversity was possibly underestimated.

The sample consisted of peripheral blood, taken on day 0 of AZD1222 vaccination. The J gene is TRBJ1-2, the V gene TRBV5-4; no clear D gene. The receptor's source is an adult in good health. The CDR3 protein is CASRPGQKLNYGYTF. The CDR3 coding sequence is TGTGCCAGCAGACCCGGGCAGAAGTTAAACTATGGCTACACCTTC.